This TCR beta chain was documented in a study of cytomegalovirus exposure and HLA in healthy donors. Findings and limits, study-wide: A later analysis linked a missense variant in DCLRE1C to the trimming of TCR beta V and J genes.

This CDR3 comprises 13 residues. CDR1 and CDR2 from the germline V gene are SGDLS and YYNGEE. V lost 4 bases to trimming and J lost 5 bases, with 13 bases between them. Note on this clone: The antigen remains unidentified.

Primers: 60 Vbeta forward and 13 Jbeta reverse. Here immunoSEQ multiplex PCR was the method, and the copy in TCRdb shows in-frame clones only, minus some. The data contain roughly 140,000 clones, around 83% of them singletons. The sequenced sample was PBMCs. The clonotype was recovered from a middle-aged man in good health and CMV-seropositive. This chain uses TRBV9 with TRBJ2-7; D unclear. The CDR3 nucleotides read TGTGCCAGCAGCAGAGCTGTAGCAGACGAGCAGTACTTC. Amino acid sequence: CASSRAVADEQYF.